This T cell receptor beta chain is drawn from a study of CD8+CD57+ T cells in acquired aplastic anemia (dated by TCRdb to about 2018). In terms of the full investigation: A mean of roughly 2.9 ug of DNA, ranging from roughly 0.2 to 30 ug, was extracted from sorted CD4+ and CD8+ cells. An average of approximately 10 million reads for CD4+ cells and 11 million or so reads for CD8+ cells was obtained from healthy donor samples. Beyond this particular receptor, the publication reports: Twenty-nine CD8+ CDR3 sequences were shared between patients and controls but appeared highly expressed in patients and within their immunodominant clones. CD8+ Simpson's diversity did not differ significantly between patients and healthy controls (P=0.060).

TCR beta VDJ combination and CDR3 sequence profiling used genomic DNA as the template. TCR repertoire sequencing was run on an Illumina HiSeq 2000. Under the source paper's analysis protocol: TRBV/TRBJ rearrangement plots, CDR3 size and DJ length profiles, and Simpson's diversity index were used to evaluate the repertoires. The immunodominant clone was defined as the most abundant DNA sequence in deep sequencing data. CDR3 amino acid sequences were checked for sharing across subjects and were also compared against the VDJdb database and published repertoires. TCRdb cleaned the public reads at Q25 with fastp, built clones with MiXCR and kept in-frame beta chains. Every distinct CDR3 protein forms one entry, paired with its most common genes and DNA. The V and J calls and clone size are TCRdb's, not the authors'. This sample is represented by hundreds of thousands of distinct CDR3 sequences; 65% to 75% of them were singletons. Jointly, the top ten make up 3% to 4.5% of the sample.

On this clonotype: Its recognized antigen is unknown. The germline gene is not matched at one end of the junction; a read error may be the cause.

In this study, sorted CD4+ and CD8+ T cells from the blood of healthy subjects and of severe aplastic anemia patients had their TCR repertoires deep-sequenced. Ficoll-Paque density gradient centrifugation was used to isolate peripheral blood mononuclear cells. Before DNA extraction, CD4+ and CD8+ T cells were sorted by FACS or by magnetic beads. The source is a human donor in good health, serving as a control. The sequenced sample consisted of sorted CD4+, CD8+, or CD8+CD57+ T cells (not recorded which) from PBMCs.

The nucleotides read TGCGCCAGCAGCGTTGCGACAGGGGATGGCTACACCTTC. Translated, this is CASSVATGDGYTF. This receptor chain uses TRBV9 and TRBJ1-2, with 8 bases in between that match TRBD1. CDR1 and CDR2, looked up from the germline V gene, are SGDLS and YYNGEE. Counted from cysteine to phenylalanine, this CDR3 has 13 amino acids. CDR3 DNA only is kept here, 39 bases in frame from base 1. Beyond the CDR3, the reference TRBV9 and TRBJ1-2 genes provide the residues; the full variable domain reads: DSGVTQTPKHLITATGQRVTLRCSPRSGDLSVYWYQQSLDQGLQFLIQYYNGEERAKGNILERFSAQQFPDLHSELNLSSLELGDSALYFCASSVATGDGYTFGSGTRLTVV.